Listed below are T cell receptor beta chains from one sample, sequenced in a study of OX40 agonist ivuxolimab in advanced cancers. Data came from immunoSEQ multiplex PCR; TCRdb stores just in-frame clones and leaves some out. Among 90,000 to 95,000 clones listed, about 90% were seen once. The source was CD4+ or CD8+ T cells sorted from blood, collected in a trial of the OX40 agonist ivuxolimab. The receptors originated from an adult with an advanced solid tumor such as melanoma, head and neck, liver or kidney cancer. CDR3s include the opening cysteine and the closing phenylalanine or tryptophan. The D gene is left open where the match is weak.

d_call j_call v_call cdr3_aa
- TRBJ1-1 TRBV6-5 CASSYSGTNTEAFF
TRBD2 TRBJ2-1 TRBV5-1 CASSGGLAEYNEQFF
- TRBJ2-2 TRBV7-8 CASSLAGTPRGNTGELFF
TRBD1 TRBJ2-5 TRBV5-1 CASSLGGTGGETQYF
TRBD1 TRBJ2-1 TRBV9 CASSPHRGLYNEQFF
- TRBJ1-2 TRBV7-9 CASSFLNYGYTF
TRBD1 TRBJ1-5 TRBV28 CASSLSGTGSDSNQPQHF
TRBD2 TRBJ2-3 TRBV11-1 CASSPREGGSDTQYF
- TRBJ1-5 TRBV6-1 CASIRDWDYQPQHF
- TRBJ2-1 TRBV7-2 CASSLGDIYNEQFF
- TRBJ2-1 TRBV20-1 CSASKANEQFF
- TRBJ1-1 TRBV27 CASSLKGFGARRTMNTEAFF
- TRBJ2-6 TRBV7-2 CASSLAGGFGRLGANVLTF
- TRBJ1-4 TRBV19 CASRTRFAPEATNEKLFF
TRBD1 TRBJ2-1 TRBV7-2 CASSSTGYEQFF
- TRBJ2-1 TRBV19 CASSIDPREQFF
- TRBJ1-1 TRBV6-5 CASKLGATEAFF
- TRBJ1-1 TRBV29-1 CSVGGHRSTEAFF
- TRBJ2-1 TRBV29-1 CSVGLLAQDNEQFF
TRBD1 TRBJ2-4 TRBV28 CASSPNPPLGQGRLVGVQYF
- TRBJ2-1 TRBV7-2 CASGLGYEQFF
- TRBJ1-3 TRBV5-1 CASSLGQSNSGNTIYF
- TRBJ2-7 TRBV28 CASSLSGRRSHEQYF
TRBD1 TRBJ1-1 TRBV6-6 CASSDRTGVRAFF